Each of the 17 T cell receptor beta chains below was sequenced from the same sample in a study of cytomegalovirus exposure and HLA in healthy donors. Profiling relied on immunoSEQ multiplex PCR, and the TCRdb table lists in-frame clones only, not all of them. The sample records under 75,000 clones, 85% being singletons. Material for sequencing was PBMCs. The origin of the receptors is a man under 40 in good health and CMV-seronegative.

The rearrangement uses TRBV5-8 and TRBJ2-5, with TRBD1 as a possible D gene (6 bases). Germline-derived CDR1 and CDR2 are SGHTS and YDEGEE. The CDR3 runs 15 residues. Trimming removed 4 bases at V and 1 base at J, with 14 bases between. CDR3: CASSIGGHLQETQYF. The CDR3, as DNA: TGTGCCAGCAGCATAGGGGGACACCTCCAAGAGACCCAGTACTTC.

This rearrangement joins TRBV6-1 to TRBJ1-2; D may be TRBD1 (6 bases). CDR3 length: 14 residues. V was shortened by 3 bases and J by 5 bases, with 13 bases between the two germline ends. The germline V gene encodes CDR1 MNHNS and CDR2 SASEGT. CDR3 region: CASSDRGIGYGYTF. CDR3 DNA: TGTGCCAGCAGTGACAGGGGAATTGGGTATGGCTACACCTTC.

The J gene is TRBJ2-7, the V gene TRBV6-5; 10 bases align to TRBD1. The germline V gene encodes CDR1 MNHEY and CDR2 SVGAGI. The CDR3 length is 14 residues. The trim removed 4 bases at V and 3 bases at J, leaving 3 bases unmatched. In DNA form, the CDR3 reads TGTGCCAGCAGTTCCGGGACAGGGGTCTACGAGCAGTACTTC. Residues: CASSSGTGVYEQYF.

The V and J genes are TRBV6-1 and TRBJ1-3; D remains unclear. V shed 6 bases and J shed 0 bases, with 12 bases lying between them. CDR3 length: 15 amino acids. Per the germline V gene, CDR1 is MNHNS and CDR2 is SASEGT. Here the CDR3 DNA reads TGTGCCAGCAGCGGCCTCGAGGGCTCTGGAAACACCATATATTTT. It encodes CASSGLEGSGNTIYF.

This chain uses TRBV19 with TRBJ2-7; 9 bases line up with TRBD1. The CDR3 has 15 residues. With V trimmed by 7 bases and J by 4 bases, 11 bases remained unmatched. The germline CDR1 and CDR2 sequences are LNHDA and SQIVND (reference sequence). In DNA form, the CDR3 reads TGTGCCAGTACACCTCCCGGGACAGGGATTTACGAGCAGTACTTC. The encoded protein is CASTPPGTGIYEQYF.

This chain uses TRBV30 with TRBJ2-7, with 8 bases lining up with TRBD1. Trimming removed 3 bases from V and 10 bases from J; junction bases left unmatched: 20. This CDR3 region has 16 residues. Germline loops: CDR1 GTSNPN, CDR2 SVGIG (reference sequence). The DNA of the CDR3 is TGTGCCTGGAGCCAAAGGAGGGACAGGATATCTACGCGACAGTACTTC. This encodes CAWSQRRDRISTRQYF.

The chain joins TRBV6-5 to TRBJ2-1; 8 bases align to TRBD2. CDR3 length: 16 amino acids. CDR1 and CDR2 from the germline V gene are MNHEY and SVGAGI. With V trimmed by 2 bases and J by 3 bases, 6 bases remained unmatched. CDR3 nucleotides: TGTGCCAGCAGTTACGGACCGGCGGGGGGCTACAATGAGCAGTTCTTC. Amino acids: CASSYGPAGGYNEQFF.

The chain uses TRBV5-1 and TRBJ2-3, with D tentatively TRBD2 (6 bases). This CDR3 spans 14 amino acids. From germline, CDR1 is SGHRS and CDR2 YFSETQ. The V and J ends lost 4 bases and 4 bases respectively, with 13 bases between them. DNA of the CDR3: TGCGCCAGCAGCCTTCTGGAGGGCGCAGATACGCAGTATTTT. This sequence encodes CASSLLEGADTQYF.

The V call is TRBV6-5, the J call TRBJ1-2; D might be TRBD1 (6 bases). V was trimmed by 4 bases and J by 4 bases, leaving 16 bases between them. CDR1 MNHEY and CDR2 SVGAGI come from the germline V gene. The CDR3 has 15 amino acids. CDR3 nucleotides: TGTGCCAGCAGTTCATTCGGGGGGCGCTCCTATGGCTACACCTTC. This encodes CASSSFGGRSYGYTF.

The gene calls are TRBV15 and TRBJ1-1, with no clear D. This CDR3 spans 16 amino acids. Trimming removed 1 base from V and 1 base from J, with 13 bases in between. Germline values: CDR1 LNHNV, CDR2 YYDKDF (reference sequence). CDR3: CATSRAGMRSNTEAFF. The CDR3 DNA follows: TGTGCCACCAGCAGAGCGGGGATGAGGTCGAACACTGAAGCTTTCTTT. The complete variable domain, with remaining parts taken from reference TRBV15 and TRBJ1-1, reads DAMVIQNPRYQVTQFGKPVTLSCSQTLNHNVMYWYQQKSSQAPKLLFHYYDKDFNNEADTPDNFQSRRPNTSFCFLDIRSPGLGDTAMYLCATSRAGMRSNTEAFFGQGTRLTVV.

The chain couples TRBV7-2 to TRBJ1-2, with 12 bases fitting TRBD1. The length of the CDR3 is 15 residues. The germline V gene has CDR1 SGHTA and CDR2 FQGNSA. V shed 1 base and J 6 bases; nucleotides not matched to a gene: 3. The CDR3 spells CASSLGGDRGHGYTF. The CDR3 DNA sequence: TGTGCCAGCAGCTTAGGAGGGGACAGGGGGCATGGCTACACCTTC.

The chain recombines TRBV30 with TRBJ2-7; 9 nucleotides line up with TRBD1. The trim removed 5 bases at V and 1 base at J, leaving 9 bases unmatched. The CDR3 has 15 amino acids. Germline V gene data show CDR1 as GTSNPN and CDR2 as SVGIG (reference sequence). The CDR3 region is CAWVAGTGLSYEQYF. In nucleotides, the CDR3 is TGTGCCTGGGTCGCCGGGACAGGGCTTTCCTACGAGCAGTACTTC.

This CDR3 reads CASLTSRGTYEQYF. The CDR3 DNA sequence: TGTGCCAGCCTGACCTCCCGGGGAACCTACGAGCAGTACTTC. This rearrangement joins TRBV28 to TRBJ2-7, with D tentatively TRBD2 (5 bases). V lost 8 bases to trimming and J lost 2 bases, with 16 bases between them. Germline V gene sequence: CDR1 MDHEN, CDR2 SYDVKM. The CDR3 is made up of 14 amino acids.

The V call is TRBV5-1, the J call TRBJ2-3; 7 positions match TRBD1. The CDR3 runs 15 residues. Germline V gives CDR1 SGHRS, CDR2 YFSETQ. V lost 2 bases, J lost 2 bases, and 5 bases stayed unmatched. The CDR3 nucleotides read TGCGCCAGCAGCTTACAGGGGACCAACACAGATACGCAGTATTTT. It is translated as CASSLQGTNTDTQYF.

This chain uses TRBV11-2 with TRBJ2-1; TRBD1 matches at 10 bases. V dropped 6 bases and J dropped 7; count of bases not matched to a gene: 6. Germline CDR1 SGHAT, CDR2 FQNNGV. This CDR3 region has 14 residues. This CDR3 is CASRDRGTGNEQFF. Written as DNA, the CDR3 is TGTGCCAGCAGGGACAGGGGGACAGGTAATGAGCAGTTCTTC.

This rearrangement joins TRBV9 to TRBJ1-2; 7 bases are shared with TRBD1. CDR1 is SGDLS, CDR2 YYNGEE, per germline. The CDR3 contains 13 residues. V dropped 3 bases and J dropped 4; count of bases not matched to a gene: 3. This chain's CDR3 is CASSATGTYGYTF. The CDR3 DNA follows: TGTGCCAGCAGCGCGACAGGGACCTATGGCTACACCTTC.

The chain joins TRBV28 to TRBJ2-4, with unresolved D. V shed 3 bases and J shed 1 base, with 7 bases lying between them. This CDR3 is built from 14 residues. CDR1 is MDHEN, CDR2 SYDVKM, per germline. CDR3 amino acids: CASSFTRAKNIQYF. In DNA, the CDR3 is TGTGCCAGCAGTTTTACCCGGGCCAAAAACATTCAGTACTTC. The full variable domain, rest sourced from reference TRBV28 and TRBJ2-4, is DVKVTQSSRYLVKRTGEKVFLECVQDMDHENMFWYRQDPGLGLRLIYFSYDVKMKEKGDIPEGYSVSREKKERFSLILESASTNQTSMYLCASSFTRAKNIQYFGAGTRLSVL.